What follows are 25 T cell receptor beta chains derived from one specimen sequenced in a study of regulatory T cells in long-lasting Graves disease. Time point noted: newly diagnosed GD, antithyroid drugs for less than 3 months. RNA from PBMCs was the source of the TCR library. Investigators prepared the TCR beta libraries by applying iRepertoire HTBI primers and Arm-PCR of CDR3 regions. TCRdb used MiXCR to reprocess the multiplex PCR reads, holding one entry per CDR3 protein. This table has around 460,000 distinct CDR3 sequences, 12% to 15% appearing once. The same sample was also studied in work on T cells in Graves' hyperthyroidism and ophthalmopathy.

Specimen: peripheral blood mononuclear cells (PBMCs), collected at new diagnosis, from a patient treated with antithyroid drugs. These receptors originate from a woman between 45 and 65 years old with Graves disease.

This clonotype was seen at least ten times. V is TRBV12-3 or TRBV12-4 and J is TRBJ2-2; 8 bases agree with TRBD2. This CDR3 is built from 14 residues. The ends lost 8 bases at V and 4 bases at J; junction bases unmatched: 6. CDR3: CASGFLAGTGELFF. CDR3 coding DNA: TGTGCCAGCGGGTTCCTAGCGGGCACCGGGGAGCTGTTTTTT.

On this clonotype itself: This sequence may be a read error, since a much larger clone differs from it by one base. The V call is TRBV2, the J call TRBJ2-1, with TRBD2 matching 10 bases. The germline CDR1 and CDR2 sequences are SNHLY and FYNNEI. Germline trimming cut 4 bases from V and 12 bases from J; bases unmatched to any gene: 9. The CDR3 runs to 14 residues. For the CDR3, the DNA is TGTGCCAGCAGTGTATCCGGGACTAGCGTTGGGCAGTTCTTC. Protein: CASSVSGTSVGQFF.

V and J are TRBV9 and TRBJ2-2; weak D call: TRBD1 (6 bases). Germline V CDR1 and CDR2: SGDLS, YYNGEE. Between the trimmed V and J ends, which lost 4 bases and 3 bases, there was a span of 13 bases. This CDR3 contains 15 residues. This CDR3 reads CASSPDRQDTGELFF. DNA for the CDR3: TGTGCCAGCAGCCCCGACCGACAGGACACCGGGGAGCTGTTTTTT.

At least ten counts were recorded for this clonotype. V gene TRBV6-9 combines with J gene TRBJ2-1; D perhaps matches TRBD2 (6 bases). CDR3 length equals 14 residues. Germline V gives CDR1 MNHGY, CDR2 SVAAGI. V gave up 4 bases and J gave up 6 bases, with 13 bases separating them. Here the CDR3 DNA reads TGTGCCAGCAGTTTTACGGGAGTAGGCAATGAGCAGTTCTTC. Amino acid sequence: CASSFTGVGNEQFF.

This clonotype was detected a few times. J is TRBJ2-1 and V is TRBV29-1; 16 bases match TRBD2. The CDR3 spans 17 residues. Germline V gene sequence: CDR1 SQVTM, CDR2 ANQGSEA. The V and J ends lost 3 bases and 2 bases, in that order; junction bases with no gene match: 4. The CDR3 sequence is CSVEGLAGGPPYNEQFF. The CDR3 coding sequence is TGCAGCGTTGAGGGACTAGCGGGAGGGCCTCCCTACAATGAGCAGTTCTTC.

This clonotype has ten or more counts. The chain recombines TRBV5-5 with TRBJ2-2; TRBD2 aligns across 7 bases. The germline gives CDR1 SGHKS, CDR2 YYEKEE (reference sequence). CDR3 length equals 16 residues. Trimming at V came to 0 bases and at J to 0 bases, leaving 2 bases not matched to a gene. The CDR3 spells CASSLEGGANTGELFF. In DNA, the CDR3 is TGTGCCAGCAGCTTGGAGGGAGGGGCGAACACCGGGGAGCTGTTTTTT.

This clonotype was recorded many times. This sequence joins TRBV11-1 and TRBJ1-5; 8 bases line up with TRBD1. Trimming at V came to 0 bases and at J to 9 bases, leaving 10 bases not matched to a gene. CDR3 length: 16 amino acids. The germline V gene has CDR1 SGHAT and CDR2 FQDESV (reference sequence). The CDR3 DNA sequence: TGTGCCAGCAGCTTAGCGCTGGGGGACAGGCCAGGGCCCCAGCATTTT. Translation: CASSLALGDRPGPQHF.

In its sample, this clonotype was seen a few times. The chain employs TRBV11-3 and TRBJ2-1, with D unresolved. V lost 5 bases and J 6 bases, leaving 14 bases between the germline ends. The CDR3 totals 14 residues. Germline CDR1 and CDR2: SGHNT and YENEEA. CDR3 in DNA: TGTGCCAGCAGCGGACGTTCTATCGGCAATGAGCAGTTCTTC. It translates to CASSGRSIGNEQFF.

CDR3 nucleotide sequence: TGTGCCAGCAGCCTAGAAACACGGAGCATTCAGTACTTC. It translates to CASSLETRSIQYF. This chain joins TRBV3-1 and TRBJ2-4; D ambiguous. Germline values: CDR1 LGHDT, CDR2 YNNKEL (reference sequence). V gave up 4 bases and J gave up 9 bases, with 13 bases separating them. The CDR3 has 13 residues.

The table lists this clonotype with many counts. V and J are TRBV11-2 and TRBJ2-1, with 11 bases lining up with TRBD2. V was clipped by 4 bases and J by 5 bases; unmatched bases: 7. The CDR3 is 16 residues long. Germline-derived CDR1 and CDR2 are SGHAT and FQNNGV. The CDR3 DNA reads TGTGCCAGCAGCTCCCACGGGACTAGCGGCGACAATGAGCAGTTCTTC. Translating gives CASSSHGTSGDNEQFF.

This clonotype showed up many times. This chain joins TRBV5-1 and TRBJ1-1; D ambiguous. CDR3 size: 12 residues. Germline V gene data show CDR1 as SGHRS and CDR2 as YFSETQ. With 6 bases removed from V and 7 bases from J, the gap between germline ends came to 13 bases. The CDR3 region is CASTPSHGEAFF. The CDR3 nucleotides are TGCGCCAGCACACCCTCGCATGGTGAAGCTTTCTTT.

This clonotype showed up just once. This may stem from a read error, because a much larger clone lies one nucleotide away. The chain is built from TRBV24-1 and TRBJ2-1; no firm D call. Germline CDR1 is KGHDR and CDR2 is SFDVKD. The CDR3 is 14 amino acids. CDR3 coding DNA: TGTCCCACCAGTGATGACTTTACCTACAATGAGCAGTTCTTC. It specifies CPTSDDFTYNEQFF.

This clonotype has a handful of counts. The chain carries TRBV9 and TRBJ2-1; D ambiguous. The CDR3 covers 15 residues. Germline V gives CDR1 SGDLS, CDR2 YYNGEE. Trimming removed 0 bases from V and 3 bases from J, with 10 bases in between. The CDR3 spells CASSVEGSNYNEQFF. The CDR3 DNA reads as TGTGCCAGCAGCGTAGAAGGGTCAAACTACAATGAGCAGTTCTTC.

This clonotype was found a few times. The genes are TRBV29-1 and TRBJ2-5, with D perhaps TRBD2 (6 bases). This CDR3 spans 13 amino acids. Germline CDR1 reads SQVTM; CDR2 reads ANQGSEA. The ends were cut back, 3 bases at V and 1 base at J, with 9 bases in the middle. The CDR3 DNA follows: TGCAGCGTTGAGGGAGGAATCCAAGAGACCCAGTACTTC. Translation gives CSVEGGIQETQYF.

The gene calls are TRBV10-3 and TRBJ1-5, with a possible D match to TRBD1 (6 bases). Trimming cost V 0 bases and J 1 base, with 10 bases left between them. The CDR3 runs to 16 residues. The germline CDR1 and CDR2 sequences are ENHRY and SYGVKD. CDR3 in DNA: TGTGCCATCAGTGAGTCAGGGGGGACGAGCAATCAGCCCCAGCATTTT. It is translated as CAISESGGTSNQPQHF.

This clonotype was seen repeatedly, ten times or more. This chain uses TRBV27 with TRBJ2-7; 14 nucleotides align to TRBD2. J lost 6 bases, V lost 5 bases, and 3 bases had no gene match. CDR1 and CDR2 (germline): MNHEY, SMNVEV (reference sequence). The CDR3 loop spans 14 amino acids. The CDR3 DNA is TGTGCCAGCAGTCGACTAGCGGGAGGGCCCGAGCAGTACTTC. Protein sequence: CASSRLAGGPEQYF.

This clonotype was counted many times. This chain links TRBV27 with TRBJ1-2; D is unresolved. The germline gives CDR1 MNHEY, CDR2 SMNVEV (reference sequence). This CDR3 has 13 amino acids. V gave up 5 bases and J gave up 4 bases, with 11 bases separating them. In DNA form, the CDR3 reads TGTGCCAGCAGTATGGGCGCCGGCTATGGCTACACCTTC. Translation: CASSMGAGYGYTF.

This clonotype has at least ten counts. V gene TRBV28 combines with J gene TRBJ2-1; D might be TRBD2 (6 bases). This CDR3 is 15 amino acids long. Germline V gene sequence: CDR1 MDHEN, CDR2 SYDVKM. Deletions cut 5 bases from V and 0 bases from J, with 11 bases between. The CDR3 sequence is CASSDSGNSYNEQFF. The CDR3 coding sequence is TGTGCCAGCAGTGATAGCGGAAACTCCTACAATGAGCAGTTCTTC.

This clonotype was found a few times. CDR3 nucleotides: TGCGCCAGCAGCCGAATAACCGGGACAGTAAATGAAAAACTGTTTTTT. As protein: CASSRITGTVNEKLFF. This rearrangement joins TRBV5-1 to TRBJ1-4, with TRBD1 matching 7 bases. Germline CDR1 and CDR2: SGHRS and YFSETQ. With V trimmed by 4 bases and J by 5 bases, 11 bases remained unmatched. This CDR3 comprises 16 residues.

This clonotype has just a few counts. The CDR3 nucleotides are TGTGCCATCAGTGAGGGCAGGGGAAATGAGCAGTTCTTC. Translating gives CAISEGRGNEQFF. The chain has TRBV10-3 and TRBJ2-1; possibly TRBD1 for D (6 bases). The V gene's germline CDR1 is ENHRY and CDR2 SYGVKD. V lost 2 bases and J 7 bases, leaving 9 bases between the germline ends. This CDR3 has 13 residues.

In its sample, this clonotype was seen a few times. The V call is TRBV2, the J call TRBJ2-7; D may be TRBD2 (5 bases). Germline lookup yields CDR1 SNHLY and CDR2 FYNNEI. Trimming took 6 bases from V and 3 from J, leaving 15 bases between them. The CDR3 loop spans 14 amino acids. The CDR3 DNA is TGTGCCAGCAGGCCTGATCTAGGAGGCTACGAGCAGTACTTC. It translates to CASRPDLGGYEQYF.

This clonotype was seen more than once but under ten times. The J gene is TRBJ2-1, the V gene TRBV12-3 or TRBV12-4, with TRBD2 matching 10 bases. This CDR3 region has 14 residues. V was clipped by 7 bases and J by 6 bases; unmatched bases: 6. The CDR3 sequence: CASTEKREGNEQFF. In DNA, the CDR3 is TGTGCCAGCACGGAAAAGCGGGAGGGCAATGAGCAGTTCTTC.

This chain links TRBV27 with TRBJ2-7; TRBD2 matches at 7 bases. V shed 8 bases and J 13 bases; nucleotides not matched to a gene: 14. CDR1 and CDR2 from the germline V gene are MNHEY and SMNVEV (reference sequence). The CDR3 contains 12 residues. CDR3 sequence (DNA): TGTGCCAGCTGGGCGGGTGCCGGGGAGGGATACTTC. Translating it yields CASWAGAGEGYF.

On this clonotype itself: A read error may explain this, as a much larger clone is one base away. The J gene is TRBJ2-3, the V gene TRBV5-1; D perhaps matches TRBD1 (7 bases). Germline CDR1 SGHRS, CDR2 YFSETQ. This CDR3 comprises 16 residues. CDR3 bases: TGCGCCAGCAGCTTGTGGAGGGGGCCCCCCACAGATACGCACTATTTT. It specifies CASSLWRGPPTDTHYF. Together with reference TRBV5-1 and TRBJ2-3, the CDR3 gives the full variable domain: KAGVTQTPRYLIKTRGQQVTLSCSPISGHRSVSWYQQTPGQGLQFLFEYFSETQRNKGNFPGRFSGRQFSNSRSEMNVSTLELGDSALYLCASSLWRGPPTDTHYFGPGTRLTVL.

This clonotype was observed at least ten times. CDR3 residues: CASSPSIGQGNQPQHF. In DNA, the CDR3 is TGTGCCAGCAGCCCCTCGATTGGACAGGGCAATCAGCCCCAGCATTTT. The V call is TRBV28, the J call TRBJ1-5, with 7 nucleotides matching TRBD1. Germline V gives CDR1 MDHEN, CDR2 SYDVKM. There are 16 residues in the CDR3. The trim removed 6 bases at V and 2 bases at J, leaving 10 bases unmatched. Together with reference TRBV28 and TRBJ1-5, the CDR3 gives the full variable domain: DVKVTQSSRYLVKRTGEKVFLECVQDMDHENMFWYRQDPGLGLRLIYFSYDVKMKEKGDIPEGYSVSREKKERFSLILESASTNQTSMYLCASSPSIGQGNQPQHFGDGTRLSIL.